The rows below give T cell receptor beta chains drawn from one sample of a study of identical twins. Each CDR3 protein gets one entry after TCRdb re-called the 5' RACE reads with MiXCR. The sample records under 300,000 distinct CDR3 sequences, more than 9.5% being singletons. The sample also formed part of further work on yellow fever vaccine responses in identical twins.

Sequencing was performed on memory (CD45RO+) T cells sorted from blood. The receptors derive from a woman between 18 and 29 years old in good health. Both conserved end residues are part of each CDR3. Fields, in order: D gene, clone size, V gene, J gene, CDR3 protein, CDR3 DNA. The D gene is left open where the match is weak. Some rows mark clone size as missing; the rest say once, few, many or name a class of expanded clone.

D: NA
size: many
V: TRBV5-1
J: TRBJ1-2
CDR3: CASSSSRDTGSYSNYGYTF
DNA: TGCGCCAGCAGCTCCTCTCGGGACACCGGCTCTTACTCTAACTATGGCTACACCTTC

D: NA
size: many
V: TRBV5-1
J: TRBJ1-1
CDR3: CASAMGSLNTEAFF
DNA: TGCGCCAGCGCCATGGGGAGCTTGAACACTGAAGCTTTCTTT

D: TRBD1
size: many
V: TRBV20-1
J: TRBJ1-5
CDR3: CSARSIDRGLNQPQHF
DNA: TGCAGTGCTAGATCAATCGACAGGGGGCTAAATCAGCCCCAGCATTTT

D: NA
size: many
V: TRBV12-3/TRBV12-4
J: TRBJ2-5
CDR3: CASSLTSRASQETQYF
DNA: TGTGCCAGCAGTTTAACTAGTAGGGCCTCCCAAGAGACCCAGTACTTC

D: TRBD1
size: few
V: TRBV9
J: TRBJ1-6
CDR3: CASSVGQGGQLHF
DNA: TGTGCCAGCAGCGTAGGACAAGGGGGACAGCTCCACTTT

D: TRBD1
size: many
V: TRBV4-2
J: TRBJ2-1
CDR3: CASSQGDRNNEQFF
DNA: TGTGCCAGCAGCCAAGGGGACAGAAACAATGAGCAGTTCTTC

D: TRBD2
size: NA
V: TRBV2
J: TRBJ2-2
CDR3: CASSVRLAGATTGELFF
DNA: TGTGCCAGCAGTGTCAGACTAGCGGGAGCCACGACCGGGGAGCTGTTTTTT

D: TRBD2
size: many
V: TRBV11-2
J: TRBJ2-3
CDR3: CASARTSGKSTDTQYF
DNA: TGTGCCAGCGCCAGGACTAGCGGGAAAAGCACAGATACGCAGTATTTT

D: TRBD1
size: NA
V: TRBV3-1
J: TRBJ1-6
CDR3: CASSQGTQGARSPLHF
DNA: TGTGCCAGCAGCCAGGGAACGCAGGGGGCTCGGTCCCCCCTCCACTTT

D: NA
size: few
V: TRBV5-6
J: TRBJ2-5
CDR3: CASSLAKRLRETQYF
DNA: TGTGCCAGCAGCTTGGCCAAACGCCTTAGGGAGACCCAGTACTTC

D: TRBD2
size: many
V: TRBV12-3/TRBV12-4
J: TRBJ2-2
CDR3: CASLAGVNTGELFF
DNA: TGTGCCAGTTTAGCGGGGGTGAACACCGGGGAGCTGTTTTTT

D: TRBD2
size: few
V: TRBV7-6
J: TRBJ2-7
CDR3: CASSTIAGTAEQYF
DNA: TGTGCCAGCAGCACAATAGCGGGAACGGCCGAGCAGTACTTC

D: TRBD2
size: few
V: TRBV28
J: TRBJ2-1
CDR3: CASIQYGLAGNEQFF
DNA: TGTGCCAGCATCCAATATGGACTAGCGGGTAATGAGCAGTTCTTC

D: TRBD1
size: many
V: TRBV20-1
J: TRBJ2-3
CDR3: CSASRDRQRTDTQYF
DNA: TGCAGTGCTAGCCGGGACAGGCAACGCACAGATACGCAGTATTTT

D: TRBD2
size: NA
V: TRBV4-2
J: TRBJ2-3
CDR3: CASSQSSGGSSTDTQYF
DNA: TGTGCCAGCAGCCAAAGTAGCGGGGGGTCTAGCACAGATACGCAGTATTTT

D: NA
size: many
V: TRBV3-1
J: TRBJ2-2
CDR3: CASSPLYSGAGELFF
DNA: TGTGCCAGCAGCCCGTTATATAGTGGAGCCGGGGAGCTGTTTTTT

D: NA
size: many
V: TRBV6-5
J: TRBJ1-4
CDR3: CASSYKGLLFF
DNA: TGTGCCAGCAGTTACAAGGGGTTGCTGTTTTTT

D: TRBD1
size: few
V: TRBV28
J: TRBJ1-2
CDR3: CASSTTGQLINYGYTF
DNA: TGTGCCAGCAGTACGACGGGACAGCTCATAAACTATGGCTACACCTTC

D: TRBD2
size: NA
V: TRBV7-8
J: TRBJ2-5
CDR3: CASSRTASGSETQYF
DNA: TGTGCCAGCAGCCGAACCGCTAGCGGGAGTGAGACCCAGTACTTC

D: TRBD1
size: NA
V: TRBV7-2
J: TRBJ1-5
CDR3: CASCAFPGGDQPQHF
DNA: TGTGCCAGCTGTGCGTTTCCAGGGGGGGATCAGCCCCAGCATTTT

D: TRBD2
size: NA
V: TRBV2
J: TRBJ2-3
CDR3: CASSEEGGGAGDTQYF
DNA: TGTGCCAGCAGTGAAGAGGGCGGGGGGGCCGGAGATACGCAGTATTTT

D: NA
size: few
V: TRBV7-2
J: TRBJ2-5
CDR3: CASSLVPGVSETQYF
DNA: TGTGCCAGCAGCTTAGTCCCGGGAGTTAGCGAGACCCAGTACTTC

D: NA
size: NA
V: TRBV6-5
J: TRBJ1-2
CDR3: CASATASPYGYTF
DNA: TGTGCCAGCGCGACGGCGTCCCCCTATGGCTACACCTTC

D: NA
size: NA
V: TRBV7-2
J: TRBJ1-5
CDR3: CASSPGHSSNQPQHF
DNA: TGTGCCAGCAGCCCGGGACACTCAAGCAATCAGCCCCAGCATTTT

D: NA
size: many
V: TRBV12-3/TRBV12-4
J: TRBJ1-3
CDR3: CASSLIGAGNTIYF
DNA: TGTGCCAGCAGTTTGATAGGGGCTGGAAACACCATATATTTT

D: TRBD2
size: few
V: TRBV20-1
J: TRBJ2-1
CDR3: CSARDWGGDSYNEQFF
DNA: TGCAGTGCTAGAGATTGGGGAGGGGACTCCTACAATGAGCAGTTCTTC

D: NA
size: few
V: TRBV9
J: TRBJ2-5
CDR3: CASSVGGGGPQETQYF
DNA: TGTGCCAGCAGCGTAGGGGGCGGGGGCCCTCAAGAGACCCAGTACTTC

D: NA
size: few
V: TRBV5-1
J: TRBJ2-5
CDR3: CASSLAGGQHQETQYF
DNA: TGCGCCAGCAGCTTGGCCGGGGGACAGCACCAAGAGACCCAGTACTTC

D: TRBD2
size: NA
V: TRBV9
J: TRBJ2-1
CDR3: CASSGTRGYNEQFF
DNA: TGTGCCAGCAGCGGGACTAGGGGCTACAATGAGCAGTTCTTC

D: NA
size: NA
V: TRBV19
J: TRBJ2-6
CDR3: CASSIESSGANVLTF
DNA: TGTGCCAGTAGTATAGAATCTTCTGGGGCCAACGTCCTGACTTTC

D: TRBD1
size: many
V: TRBV7-6
J: TRBJ2-2
CDR3: CASSLRQGDTGELFF
DNA: TGTGCCAGCAGTTTGAGACAGGGTGACACCGGGGAGCTGTTTTTT

D: NA
size: few
V: TRBV6-1
J: TRBJ1-5
CDR3: CASKLRAGAQSQPQHF
DNA: TGTGCCAGCAAGCTTAGGGCGGGGGCGCAGAGTCAGCCCCAGCATTTT

D: NA
size: NA
V: TRBV5-6
J: TRBJ2-7
CDR3: CASSLVRLAYEQYF
DNA: TGTGCCAGCAGCTTGGTCAGGTTGGCCTACGAGCAGTACTTC

D: TRBD2
size: NA
V: TRBV7-8
J: TRBJ2-1
CDR3: CASSYTGEGPYNEQFF
DNA: TGTGCCAGCAGCTACACGGGGGAGGGACCCTACAATGAGCAGTTCTTC

D: TRBD2
size: few
V: TRBV15
J: TRBJ2-3
CDR3: CATSKKRGSGRVVTSTDTQYF
DNA: TGTGCCACCAGCAAAAAAAGAGGCAGCGGGAGGGTGGTTACTAGCACAGATACGCAGTATTTT

D: TRBD2
size: many
V: TRBV6-1
J: TRBJ2-1
CDR3: CASSRGTSGKGNEQFF
DNA: TGTGCCAGCAGCCGCGGGACTAGCGGGAAAGGGAATGAGCAGTTCTTC

D: TRBD2
size: few
V: TRBV29-1
J: TRBJ2-2
CDR3: CSVERGLAGGTGELFF
DNA: TGCAGCGTTGAACGCGGGTTAGCGGGAGGTACCGGGGAGCTGTTTTTT

D: NA
size: NA
V: TRBV12-3/TRBV12-4
J: TRBJ2-7
CDR3: CASSLDPGAFLSYEQYF
DNA: TGTGCCAGCAGTTTAGACCCTGGGGCCTTCCTCTCCTACGAGCAGTACTTC

D: NA
size: many
V: TRBV21-1
J: TRBJ1-5
CDR3: CASSSQGQPQHF
DNA: TGTGCCAGCAGTTCTCAGGGTCAGCCCCAGCATTTT

D: NA
size: few
V: TRBV6-5
J: TRBJ2-7
CDR3: CASSYRQADDEQYF
DNA: TGTGCCAGCAGTTACCGGCAGGCAGACGACGAGCAGTACTTC

D: NA
size: few
V: TRBV9
J: TRBJ1-6
CDR3: CASSQTGMVINSPLHF
DNA: TGTGCCAGCAGCCAGACGGGCATGGTTATTAATTCACCCCTCCACTTT

D: NA
size: NA
V: TRBV18
J: TRBJ2-7
CDR3: CASSPYSSYEQYF
DNA: TGTGCCAGCTCACCCTATTCGAGCTACGAGCAGTACTTC

D: TRBD1
size: NA
V: TRBV12-3/TRBV12-4
J: TRBJ2-7
CDR3: CASSFNAGGAYEQYF
DNA: TGTGCCAGCAGTTTCAACGCAGGGGGCGCCTACGAGCAGTACTTC